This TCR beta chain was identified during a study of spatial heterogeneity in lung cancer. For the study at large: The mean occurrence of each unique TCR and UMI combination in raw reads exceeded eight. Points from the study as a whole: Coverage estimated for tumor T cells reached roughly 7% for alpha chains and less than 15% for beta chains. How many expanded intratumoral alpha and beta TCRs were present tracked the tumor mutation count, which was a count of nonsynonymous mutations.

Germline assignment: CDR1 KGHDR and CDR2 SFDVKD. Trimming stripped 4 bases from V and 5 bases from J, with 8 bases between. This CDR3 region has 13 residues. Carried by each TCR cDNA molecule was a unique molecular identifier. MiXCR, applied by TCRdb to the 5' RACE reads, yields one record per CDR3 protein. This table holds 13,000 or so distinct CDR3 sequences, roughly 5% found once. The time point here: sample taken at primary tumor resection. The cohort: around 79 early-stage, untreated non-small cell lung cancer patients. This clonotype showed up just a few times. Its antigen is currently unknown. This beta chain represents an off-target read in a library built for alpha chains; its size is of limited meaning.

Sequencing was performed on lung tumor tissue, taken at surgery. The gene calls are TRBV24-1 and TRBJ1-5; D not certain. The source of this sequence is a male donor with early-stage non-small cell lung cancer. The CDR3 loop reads CATSEYGDQPQHF. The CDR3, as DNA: TGTGCCACCAGTGAGTACGGGGATCAGCCCCAGCATTTT.